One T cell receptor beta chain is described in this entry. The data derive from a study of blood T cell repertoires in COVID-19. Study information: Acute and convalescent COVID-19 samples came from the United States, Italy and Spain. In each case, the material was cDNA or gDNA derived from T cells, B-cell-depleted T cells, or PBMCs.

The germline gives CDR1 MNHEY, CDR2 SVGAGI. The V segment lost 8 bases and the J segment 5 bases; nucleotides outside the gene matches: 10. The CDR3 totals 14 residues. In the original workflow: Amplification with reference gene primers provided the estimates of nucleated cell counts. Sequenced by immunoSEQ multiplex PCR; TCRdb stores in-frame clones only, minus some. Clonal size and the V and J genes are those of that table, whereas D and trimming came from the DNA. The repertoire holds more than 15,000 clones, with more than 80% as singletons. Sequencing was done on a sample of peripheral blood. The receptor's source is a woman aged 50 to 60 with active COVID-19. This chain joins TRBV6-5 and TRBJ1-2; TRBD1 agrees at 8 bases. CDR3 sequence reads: CASGQGLLGYGYTF. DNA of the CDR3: TGTGCCAGCGGACAGGGTTTATTGGGTTATGGCTACACCTTC.